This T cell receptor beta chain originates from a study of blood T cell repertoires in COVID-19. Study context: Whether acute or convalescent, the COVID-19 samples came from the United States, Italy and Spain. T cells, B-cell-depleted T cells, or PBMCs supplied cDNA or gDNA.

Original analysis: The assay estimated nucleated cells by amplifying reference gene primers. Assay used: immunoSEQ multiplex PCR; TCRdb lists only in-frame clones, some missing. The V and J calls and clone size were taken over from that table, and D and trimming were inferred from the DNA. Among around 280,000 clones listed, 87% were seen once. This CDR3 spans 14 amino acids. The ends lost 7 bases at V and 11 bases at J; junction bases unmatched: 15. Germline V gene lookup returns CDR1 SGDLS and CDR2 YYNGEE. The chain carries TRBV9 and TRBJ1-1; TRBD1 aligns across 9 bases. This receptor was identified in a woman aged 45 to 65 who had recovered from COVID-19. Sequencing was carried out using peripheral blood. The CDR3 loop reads CASGPSPGQGLAFF. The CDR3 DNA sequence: TGTGCCAGCGGTCCCTCACCGGGACAGGGTTTGGCTTTCTTT.